This T cell receptor beta chain was recorded in a study of vaccination and CD4 T cells after COVID-19. Study findings and constraints: Counts of SARS-CoV-2-reactive clonotypes had a median that went from approximately 23 to 38, a nonsignificant change.

Documented treatment: roughly 11-day PBMC culture with coronavirus spike peptide pools or control peptides (ViraFEST assay). First, ViraFEST expanded antigen-specific T cells with peptide pools, and next it sequenced the TCRs. PBMCs, plated at some 1.8 million per well, were grown in the presence of roughly 9.8 IU/ml IL-2 and about 10 ug/ml peptide pools. The Oncomine TCR Beta short-read assay sequenced DNA from cultured CD4+ T cells. TCRdb used MiXCR to reprocess the PCR reads, holding one entry per CDR3 protein. The sample lists around 12,000 distinct CDR3 sequences, roughly 50% occurring once. V lost 5 bases and J lost 1, with 6 bases in between. The CDR3 covers 14 residues. CDR1 and CDR2 from the germline V gene are SGHTA and FQGNSA. This clonotype was observed a few times. Its target is not known.

This chain joins TRBV7-2 and TRBJ1-6; D call uncertain. Sequenced sample: CD4+ T cells from blood, cultured in vitro. The TCR originated in a human donor who had recovered from COVID-19. CDR3 nucleotide sequence: TGTGCCAGCAGCCCGAAATCCTATAATTCACCCCTCCACTTT. Translated: CASSPKSYNSPLHF.